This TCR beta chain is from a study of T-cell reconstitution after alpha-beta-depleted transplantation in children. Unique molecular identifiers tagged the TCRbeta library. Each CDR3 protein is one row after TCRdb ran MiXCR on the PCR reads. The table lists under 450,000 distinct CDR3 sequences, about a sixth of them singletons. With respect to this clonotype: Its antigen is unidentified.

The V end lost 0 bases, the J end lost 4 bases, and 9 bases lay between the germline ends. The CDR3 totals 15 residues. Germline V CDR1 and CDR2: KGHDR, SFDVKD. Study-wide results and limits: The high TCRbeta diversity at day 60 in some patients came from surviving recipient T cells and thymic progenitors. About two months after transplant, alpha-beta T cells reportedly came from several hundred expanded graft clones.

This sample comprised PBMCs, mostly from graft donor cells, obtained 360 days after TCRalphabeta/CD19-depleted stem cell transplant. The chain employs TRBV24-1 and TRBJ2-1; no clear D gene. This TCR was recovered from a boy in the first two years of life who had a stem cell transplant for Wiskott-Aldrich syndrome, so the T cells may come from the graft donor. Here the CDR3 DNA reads TGTGCCACCAGTGATTTGCACATCGAATACAATGAGCAGTTCTTC. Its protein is CATSDLHIEYNEQFF.